A selection of T cell receptor beta chains follows, all from one sample in a study of shared clonotypes between healthy human individuals. Sequenced by immunoSEQ multiplex PCR; TCRdb stores in-frame clones only, minus some. The repertoire holds some 1.5 million clones, approximately 96% seen once, with 0.95% to 1.5% in the top ten. The sample taken for sequencing was naive CD4+ T cells sorted from blood. These receptors originate from a young man in good health. CDR3s include the opening cysteine and the closing phenylalanine or tryptophan. Some rows have no size entry. The others give once, few or many, or a class for an expanded clone.

V: TRBV15; J: TRBJ2-7; size: -; CDR3: CATSRDRRQTRYEQYF
V: TRBV7-8; J: TRBJ1-4; size: -; CDR3: CASSPYATLATNEKLFF
V: TRBV7-8; J: TRBJ2-1; size: -; CDR3: CASSRGIGASGRPGDEQFF
V: TRBV15; J: TRBJ1-2; size: -; CDR3: CATSRGGGGYGYTF
V: TRBV28; J: TRBJ1-2; size: -; CDR3: CASRYPVIGGYTF
V: TRBV7-2; J: TRBJ1-5; size: -; CDR3: CASSFYSPGTGDQPQHF
V: TRBV9; J: TRBJ2-1; size: -; CDR3: CASSVGRIYNEQFF
V: TRBV18; J: TRBJ2-7; size: -; CDR3: CASSPGTGSWEQYF
V: TRBV6-6; J: TRBJ2-1; size: -; CDR3: CASRGPAREQFF
V: TRBV28; J: TRBJ1-5; size: -; CDR3: CASSLGRLSNQPQHF
V: TRBV6-1; J: TRBJ1-5; size: once; CDR3: CASSDPDRAQPQHF
V: TRBV5-4; J: TRBJ2-1; size: -; CDR3: CASSSGLAGRYNEQFF
V: TRBV10-1; J: TRBJ2-2; size: few; CDR3: CASSESGRELFF
V: TRBV29-1; J: TRBJ2-1; size: -; CDR3: CSASGSGYEQFF
V: TRBV29-1; J: TRBJ2-7; size: -; CDR3: CSVDAVGRPYEQYF
V: TRBV28; J: TRBJ1-5; size: -; CDR3: CASNSMQGGNQPQHF
V: TRBV7-8; J: TRBJ1-5; size: -; CDR3: CASSSKGAQGARQPQHF
V: TRBV5-3; J: TRBJ2-4; size: once; CDR3: CARTGGAPGPVAKNIQYF
V: TRBV19; J: TRBJ2-7; size: -; CDR3: CASSPTGPYVEQYF
V: TRBV5-1; J: TRBJ1-3; size: -; CDR3: CASSLQPPNSGNTIYF
V: TRBV29-1; J: TRBJ2-1; size: -; CDR3: CSVEVTRTGEQFF
V: TRBV7-2; J: TRBJ1-2; size: once; CDR3: CASSFPGQVPVYGYTF
V: TRBV15; J: TRBJ1-3; size: -; CDR3: CATSRDQGYTIYF
V: TRBV7-3; J: TRBJ1-2; size: -; CDR3: CASSPDRNYGYTF
V: TRBV5-4; J: TRBJ2-2; size: once; CDR3: CASSLDRVDTGELFF